Presented here are 18 T cell receptor beta chains from one specimen sequenced in a study of tumor and adjacent non-tumor tissue in lung cancer. TCRbeta libraries were built with three rounds of nested PCR, modified from ARM-PCR. TCRdb itself ran the multiplex PCR reads through MiXCR, one entry per CDR3 protein. The table lists 40,000 to 55,000 distinct CDR3 sequences, 74% of them singletons. This sample's RNA came from whole unsorted tissue. More than 3 cm separated this lung sample from the edge of the tumor. Sequenced material: distant non-tumor lung tissue. Source of these receptors: a woman aged 60 to 75 with non-small cell lung cancer.

Note on this clonotype: A read error may produce the germline difference seen at one junction end. This rearrangement joins TRBV6-1 to TRBJ2-2, with D perhaps TRBD1 (7 bases). Germline CDR1 and CDR2: MNHNS and SASEGT. The CDR3 contains 16 residues. The CDR3 protein is CASCPLGQVSTGGLFF. CDR3 coding DNA: TGTGCCAGCTGTCCCTTAGGACAGGTATCCACCGGGGGGCTGTTTTTT.

Comments on this clonotype: One end of the junction fails to match germline, which may point to a read error. This sequence joins TRBV6-5 and TRBJ2-3, with 7 nucleotides matching TRBD2. Germline CDR1 reads MNHEY; CDR2 reads SVGAGI. CDR3 length: 16 amino acids. The CDR3 sequence is CASSQGSSGYTNTQYF. The CDR3 nucleotides are TGTGCCAGCAGTCAAGGGTCTAGCGGTTACACAAATACGCAGTATTTT.

Regarding this clonotype: An end of the junction differs from the germline gene, which may be a read error. This sequence joins TRBV11-2 and TRBJ2-7; D call uncertain. Germline V gives CDR1 SGHAT, CDR2 FQNNGV. The CDR3 is made up of 14 amino acids. The CDR3 nucleotides read TGTGTCAGCAGCTGGGGATCTGCTATGTACGAGCTGTACTTC. Its protein is CVSSWGSAMYELYF.

Details on this clonotype: This is likely a read error, given that the CDR3 carries no conserved phenylalanine or tryptophan at its end. No DNA is shown, since the ends of the CDR3 on it are uncertain; the CDR3 is the one TCRdb lists. J is TRBJ2-1 and V is TRBV10-1. The CDR3 is 12 amino acids in total, end residues counted. Per the germline V gene, CDR1 is WNHNN and CDR2 is SYGVQD (reference sequence). This chain's CDR3 is CASRGSYNEHFL.

The chain joins TRBV29-1 to TRBJ2-5, with D perhaps TRBD2 (6 bases). Trimming cost V 1 base and J 11 bases, with 23 bases left between them. The CDR3 spans 15 residues. Germline assignment: CDR1 SQVTM and CDR2 ANQGSEA. CDR3 bases: TGCAGCGTTGAAGGGCCCACGGGAGAAGTAGTGACTCAGTACTTC. Its protein is CSVEGPTGEVVTQYF.

Points on this clonotype: At one end, the junction sequence differs from germline, possibly due to a read error. The chain couples TRBV5-1 to TRBJ2-7, with D possibly matching TRBD1 (6 bases). This CDR3 has 14 amino acids. Germline V gives CDR1 SGHRS, CDR2 YFSETQ. CDR3 in DNA: TGCGCCAGCAGCTTGGCTTCACAGGGCTACGAGCGGTACTTC. Translation: CASSLASQGYERYF.

With regard to this clonotype: The junction differs from germline at one of its ends, possibly a read error. J is TRBJ1-5 and V is TRBV6-2 or TRBV6-3; TRBD1 agrees at 9 bases. Germline CDR1 MNHEY, CDR2 SVGEGT. The CDR3 is 17 residues long. The chain's CDR3 is CASSLTRTGARDQPQRF. For the CDR3, the DNA is TGTGCGAGCAGTCTAACCCGGACAGGGGCGAGGGATCAGCCCCAGCGTTTT.

This clonotype was seen once. The chain employs TRBV12-3 or TRBV12-4 and TRBJ2-5, with D unresolved. This CDR3 comprises 12 residues. Between the trimmed V and J ends, which lost 11 bases and 5 bases, there was a span of 15 bases. The chain's CDR3 is CACTRSLETQYF. Written as DNA, the CDR3 is TGTGCCTGCACGCGATCCCTGGAGACCCAGTACTTC.

This chain uses TRBV6-5 with TRBJ1-2; the match to TRBD1 covers 11 bases. CDR3 length: 14 amino acids. Germline CDR1 and CDR2: MNHEY and SVGAGI. V dropped 2 bases and J dropped 10; count of bases not matched to a gene: 6. CDR3 DNA: TGTGCCAGCAGTTACCGGACAGGGGGCCGAGACTACACCTTC. Amino acids: CASSYRTGGRDYTF.

In DNA, the CDR3 is TGCGCCAGCAGCACGTGGACTAGCGGAAGGACCTCCTACGAGCAGTACTTC. Encoded protein: CASSTWTSGRTSYEQYF. The V call is TRBV4-3, the J call TRBJ2-7, with 10 bases matching TRBD2. Looked up from germline, CDR1 is LGHNA and CDR2 is YSLEER. V was pared by 5 bases and J by 0 bases, with 10 bases of the junction left unmatched. The CDR3 loop spans 17 amino acids.

The sample holds many counts of this clonotype. This chain uses TRBV6-2 or TRBV6-3 with TRBJ1-5; the D gene is possibly TRBD1 (5 bases). V was shortened by 4 bases and J by 3 bases, with 10 bases between the two germline ends. The germline V gene has CDR1 MNHEY and CDR2 SVGEGT. The CDR3 is made up of 14 amino acids. As DNA, the CDR3 is TGTGCCAGCAGTTCCCGGGGCGACAATCAGCCCCAGCATTTT. Amino acid sequence: CASSSRGDNQPQHF.

Notes on this clonotype: Germline is not matched at one junction end, which may reflect a read error. DNA for the CDR3: TGTGCCAGCGGTTTATGGGGGGGTTCTGGGGCCAACGTCCTGACTTTC. Protein: CASGLWGGSGANVLTF. The chain joins TRBV28 to TRBJ2-6; the match to TRBD2 covers 7 bases. Germline loops: CDR1 MDHEN, CDR2 SYDVKM. This CDR3 comprises 16 residues.

As for this clonotype: One base away lies a much larger clone, so this may be a sequencing read error. This rearrangement joins TRBV11-2 to TRBJ2-3, with unresolved D. The CDR3 spans 14 residues. The germline gives CDR1 SGHAT, CDR2 FQNNGV. DNA for the CDR3: TGTGCCAGCTGCTTATTGGGCGATTCAGATACGCAGTATTTT. Amino acids: CASCLLGDSDTQYF.

Worth noting for this clonotype: This clone may be a read error of a much larger clone one base away. The chain employs TRBV20-1 and TRBJ2-1, with TRBD2 matching 9 bases. The CDR3 consists of 17 residues. Germline lookup yields CDR1 DFQATT and CDR2 SNEGSKA (reference sequence). The CDR3 region is CNARDMSGRSSYNEQFF. The CDR3, as DNA: TGCAATGCTAGAGATATGAGCGGGAGGAGCTCCTACAATGAGCAGTTCTTC.

Note on this clonotype: This could be a read error, since a much larger clone is one nucleotide away. The chain is built from TRBV20-1 and TRBJ2-1; D is perhaps TRBD2 (5 bases). CDR1 DFQATT and CDR2 SNEGSKA come from the germline V gene (reference sequence). V dropped 7 bases and J dropped 9 bases, with 19 bases sitting between them. This CDR3 is built from 13 residues. The CDR3 DNA reads as TGCAGTGTTTCCCAGTCGGACTTCGGTGAGCAGTTCTTC. This encodes CSVSQSDFGEQFF.

This clonotype showed up just a few times. The junction and the germline gene differ at one end; a read error may be behind it. The chain employs TRBV29-1 and TRBJ2-7; D possibly uses TRBD1 or TRBD2 (5 bases each). The CDR3 is made up of 12 amino acids. CDR1 SQVTM and CDR2 ANQGSEA come from the germline V gene. The CDR3 sequence: CSTGGGINEQYF. The CDR3 DNA reads TGCAGCACAGGTGGGGGAATCAACGAGCAATACTTC.

CDR3 loop: CANIPDGGSGETQYF. CDR3 DNA: TGTGCCAACATTCCCGACGGAGGGAGTGGGGAGACCCAGTACTTC. The gene calls are TRBV12-3 or TRBV12-4 and TRBJ2-5; D might be TRBD2 (6 bases). The CDR3 sequence is 15 residues long. V lost 10 bases, J lost 5 bases, and 23 bases lay in between.

As regards this clonotype: The junction departs from germline at one end; a sequencing error may be responsible. J is TRBJ2-7 and V is TRBV6-5; 7 nucleotides match TRBD1. CDR1 and CDR2 from the germline V gene are MNHEY and SVGAGI. This CDR3 comprises 14 residues. The CDR3 protein is CGSSYSTGSCEQYF. CDR3 nucleotides: TGTGGCAGCAGTTACTCGACAGGGAGTTGCGAGCAGTACTTC.